This is a list of T cell receptor beta chains from one sample in a study of shared clonotypes between healthy human individuals. Clones were sequenced by immunoSEQ multiplex PCR, and TCRdb holds only the in-frame ones, with some missing. The table includes 2 million to 3 million clones, 93% detected once. Source material: naive CD4+ T cells from PBMCs. All receptors come from a man aged 18 to 35 in good health. Some clones in this sample may be carry-over from other donors' samples. CDR3s include the opening cysteine and the closing phenylalanine or tryptophan. A D gene is named only where the DNA matches it firmly. Clone size appears in some rows only: once, few, many, or a class for an expanded clone.

once	TRBJ1-4	NA	TRBV2	CASSEDRLNEKLFF	TGTGCCAGCAGCGAAGACAGGCTTAATGAAAAACTGTTTTTT
NA	TRBJ1-2	TRBD1	TRBV29-1	CSALTDRDGYTF	TGCAGCGCCCTGACGGACAGGGATGGCTACACCTTC
NA	TRBJ2-5	NA	TRBV5-1	CASSLLAGTEKETQYF	TGCGCCAGCAGCTTACTAGCCGGGACAGAAAAAGAGACCCAGTACTTC
NA	TRBJ2-6	NA	TRBV27	CASGAGVGANVLTF	TGTGCCAGCGGGGCAGGGGTGGGGGCCAACGTCCTGACTTTC
NA	TRBJ2-7	TRBD1	TRBV7-9	CASRQTGMSYEQYF	TGTGCCAGCAGACAGACAGGGATGAGCTACGAGCAGTACTTC
NA	TRBJ2-3	TRBD2	TRBV7-6	CASSLLAGAPTDTQYF	TGTGCCAGCAGCCTCCTAGCGGGAGCTCCCACAGATACGCAGTATTTT
NA	TRBJ2-2	TRBD1	TRBV29-1	CSVGDSPNTGELFF	TGCAGCGTGGGGGACAGCCCGAACACCGGGGAGCTGTTTTTT
NA	TRBJ1-1	NA	TRBV6-1	CASSEWRRGRISTEAFF	TGTGCCAGCAGTGAATGGAGGAGGGGGAGGATTTCCACTGAAGCTTTCTTT
NA	TRBJ1-2	NA	TRBV9	CASSGGFRHGYTF	TGTGCCAGCAGCGGGGGCTTTCGACATGGCTACACCTTC
NA	TRBJ2-7	TRBD2	TRBV5-1	CASSESGTSVAEQYF	TGCGCCAGCAGCGAATCCGGGACTAGCGTAGCTGAGCAGTACTTC
NA	TRBJ1-1	NA	TRBV19	CASSVGRSSQNTEAFF	TGTGCCAGTAGTGTTGGTCGGTCATCCCAGAACACTGAAGCTTTCTTT
NA	TRBJ2-7	NA	TRBV11-2	CASSLPSGVEQYF	TGTGCCAGCAGCTTACCATCAGGGGTCGAGCAGTACTTC
NA	TRBJ2-7	NA	TRBV11-2	CASSLGITYEQYF	TGTGCCAGCAGCTTAGGGATAACCTACGAGCAGTACTTC
NA	TRBJ1-6	NA	TRBV7-3	CASSPYGRGLSPLHF	TGTGCCAGCAGCCCGTACGGGCGGGGGCTTTCACCCCTCCACTTT
NA	TRBJ1-4	NA	TRBV5-1	CASSPSGQILFF	TGCGCCAGCAGCCCCAGCGGACAGATTCTGTTTTTT
NA	TRBJ2-3	NA	TRBV19	CASTGQGPDTQYF	TGTGCCAGTACGGGGCAGGGGCCAGATACGCAGTATTTT
once	TRBJ2-7	NA	TRBV28	CASSPTSRGAYEQYF	TGTGCCAGCAGTCCGACTAGTAGGGGAGCCTACGAGCAGTACTTC
NA	TRBJ1-3	NA	TRBV7-8	CASSLRRGSGNTIYF	TGTGCCAGCAGCTTAAGGCGGGGCTCTGGAAACACCATATATTTT
NA	TRBJ2-5	NA	TRBV14	CASSQGAWETQYF	TGTGCCAGCAGCCAAGGGGCGTGGGAGACCCAGTACTTC
NA	TRBJ1-3	NA	TRBV7-6	CASSPRRPALSGNTIYF	TGTGCCAGCAGCCCTCGAAGGCCCGCGCTCTCTGGAAACACCATATATTTT
few	TRBJ1-1	NA	TRBV30	CAWSVSLDSEAFF	TGTGCCTGGAGTGTAAGTCTTGACAGTGAAGCTTTCTTT
NA	TRBJ2-7	NA	TRBV27	CASSLYLEGVYEQYF	TGTGCCAGCAGTTTGTACTTAGAGGGGGTCTACGAGCAGTACTTC
NA	TRBJ2-7	NA	TRBV6-5	CASSTGASTYEQYF	TGTGCCAGCAGTACGGGAGCATCCACCTACGAGCAGTACTTC